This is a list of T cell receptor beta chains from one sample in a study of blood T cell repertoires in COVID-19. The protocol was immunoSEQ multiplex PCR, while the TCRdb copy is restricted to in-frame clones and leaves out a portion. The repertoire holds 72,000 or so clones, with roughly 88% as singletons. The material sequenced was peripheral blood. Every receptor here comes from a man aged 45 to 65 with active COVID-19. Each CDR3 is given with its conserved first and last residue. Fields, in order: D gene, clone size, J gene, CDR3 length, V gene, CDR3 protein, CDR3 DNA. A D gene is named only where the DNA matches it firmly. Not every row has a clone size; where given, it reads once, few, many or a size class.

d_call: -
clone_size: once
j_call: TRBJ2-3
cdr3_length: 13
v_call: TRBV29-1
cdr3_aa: CSVPQGGTDTQYF
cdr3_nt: TGCAGCGTTCCACAGGGGGGGACGGATACGCAGTATTTT

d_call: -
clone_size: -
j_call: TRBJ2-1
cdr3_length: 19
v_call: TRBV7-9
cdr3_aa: CASSQIPGLHLSSYNEQFF
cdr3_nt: TGTGCCAGCAGTCAAATCCCAGGGCTACACCTCAGCTCCTACAATGAGCAGTTCTTC

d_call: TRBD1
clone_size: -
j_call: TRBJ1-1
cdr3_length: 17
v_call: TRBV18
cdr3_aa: CASSPADRGLLDTEAFF
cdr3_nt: TGTGCCAGCTCACCAGCCGACAGGGGGCTTTTGGACACTGAAGCTTTCTTT

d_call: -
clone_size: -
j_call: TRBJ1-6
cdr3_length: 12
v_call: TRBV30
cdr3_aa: CAWSPGTSPLHF
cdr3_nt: TGTGCCTGGAGTCCGGGAACATCACCCCTCCACTTT

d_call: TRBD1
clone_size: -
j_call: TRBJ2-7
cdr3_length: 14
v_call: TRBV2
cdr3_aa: CASRRTGQGDEQYF
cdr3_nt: TGTGCCAGCAGGAGAACTGGACAGGGCGACGAGCAGTACTTC

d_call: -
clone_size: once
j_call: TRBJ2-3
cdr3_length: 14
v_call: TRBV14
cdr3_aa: CASSPVYSTDTQYF
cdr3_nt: TGTGCCAGCAGCCCAGTGTACAGCACAGATACGCAGTATTTT

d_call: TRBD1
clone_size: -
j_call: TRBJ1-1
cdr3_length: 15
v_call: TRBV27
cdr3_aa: CASSSQGAGNTEAFF
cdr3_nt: TGTGCCAGCAGTTCACAGGGGGCTGGGAACACTGAAGCTTTCTTT

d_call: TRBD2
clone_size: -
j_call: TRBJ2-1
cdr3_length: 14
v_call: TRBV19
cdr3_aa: CASSNLGIGLARFF
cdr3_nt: TGTGCCAGTAGCAACCTGGGTATAGGACTAGCTCGGTTCTTC

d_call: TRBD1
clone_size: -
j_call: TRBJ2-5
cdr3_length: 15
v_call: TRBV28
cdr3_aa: CASSFPGTGSETQYF
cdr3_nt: TGTGCCAGCAGTTTTCCTGGGACAGGGTCGGAGACCCAGTACTTC

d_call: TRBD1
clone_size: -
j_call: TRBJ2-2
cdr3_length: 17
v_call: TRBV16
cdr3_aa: CASSHRDRGPGTGELFF
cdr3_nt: TGTGCCAGCAGCCACCGGGACAGGGGGCCGGGCACCGGGGAGCTGTTTTTT

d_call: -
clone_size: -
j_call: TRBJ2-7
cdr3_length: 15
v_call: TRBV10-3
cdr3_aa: CAISEPRTATDEQYF
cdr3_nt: TGTGCCATCAGTGAGCCTAGGACTGCTACGGACGAGCAGTACTTC